What follows is one TCR beta chain and its context. Antigen unknown. This sample stems from a study of T cell repertoires in ileal Crohn's disease. Each sample's TCRB immunosequencing used 450 to 550 nanograms of biopsy DNA. The repertoire was sequenced with immunoSEQ multiplex PCR; TCRdb's copy has only in-frame clones and lacks some. The data show 13,000 or so clones, approximately 78% seen once. Findings of the study overall: Mucosal expansions were suggested to be mainly CD8 T cells. Clonal expansions were more frequent in active smokers than non-smokers at surgery.

Time point indicated: neoterminal ileum biopsy at postoperative endoscopy, about 6 months after surgery. This TCR came from an adult with Crohn's disease. What was sequenced was ileal tissue.

CDR3 DNA sequence: TGTGCCAGCACCCCCTACAGTGACACTGAAGCTTTCTTT. Translation: CASTPYSDTEAFF. The rearrangement uses TRBV7-9 and TRBJ1-1; no firm D call. The CDR3 length is 13 residues. Trimming removed 7 bases at V and 3 bases at J, with 12 bases between. Germline V gene data show CDR1 as SEHNR and CDR2 as FQNEAQ (reference sequence).